This T cell receptor (beta chain) was sequenced for a study of cytomegalovirus exposure and HLA in healthy donors. Study-level information: T cells numbering about 180 million yielded some 120 million unique TCR beta sequences in an earlier analysis. Out of about 410 genotyped donors, around 80% belonged to the Caucasian-associated ancestry cluster.

This PCR relied on a set of 60 Vbeta primers and 13 Jbeta primers. TCRdb's copy holds only in-frame clones and misses some; the assay was immunoSEQ multiplex PCR. The data contain about 97,000 clones, roughly 71% of them singletons. Remarks on this clone: The antigen remains unidentified.

Healthy people donating bone marrow made up the donors. The CDR3 is 14 amino acids. Germline V gene sequence: CDR1 LNHDA, CDR2 SQIVND (reference sequence). V lost 3 bases, J lost 4 bases, and 13 bases lay in between. Points from the study as a whole: Reportedly, HLA-A and HLA-B alleles of most subjects were accurately predicted from TCR beta.

This chain links TRBV19 with TRBJ2-7; possible D gene TRBD1, 6 bases. The receptor was isolated from a man aged 50-59 years in good health and CMV-seronegative. Material for sequencing was PBMCs. For the CDR3, the DNA is TGTGCCAGTAGTATCCCGGGACAATTATACGAGCAGTACTTC. Translated, it gives CASSIPGQLYEQYF.